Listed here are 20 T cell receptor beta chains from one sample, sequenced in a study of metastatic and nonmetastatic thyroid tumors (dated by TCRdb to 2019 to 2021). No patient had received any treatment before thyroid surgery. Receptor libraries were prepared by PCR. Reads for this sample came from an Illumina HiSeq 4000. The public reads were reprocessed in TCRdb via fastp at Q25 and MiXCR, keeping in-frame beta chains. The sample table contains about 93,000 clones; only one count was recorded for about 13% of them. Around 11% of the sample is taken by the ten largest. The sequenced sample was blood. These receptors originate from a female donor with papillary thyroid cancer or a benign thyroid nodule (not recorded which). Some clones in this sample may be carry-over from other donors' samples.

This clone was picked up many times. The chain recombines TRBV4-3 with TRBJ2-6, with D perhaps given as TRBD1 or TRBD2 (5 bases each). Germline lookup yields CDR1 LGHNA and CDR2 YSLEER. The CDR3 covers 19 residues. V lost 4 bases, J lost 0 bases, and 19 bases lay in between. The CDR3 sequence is CASSRHDSRGVSGANVLTF. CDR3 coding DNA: TGCGCCAGCAGCCGCCACGATTCACGAGGGGTCTCTGGGGCCAACGTCCTGACTTTC.

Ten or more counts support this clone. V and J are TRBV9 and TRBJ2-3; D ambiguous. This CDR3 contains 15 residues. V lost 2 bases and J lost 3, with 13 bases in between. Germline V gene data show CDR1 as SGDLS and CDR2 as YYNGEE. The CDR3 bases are TGTGCCAGCAGCGTGGGAAGGGCTAGGACAGATACGCAGTATTTT. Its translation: CASSVGRARTDTQYF.

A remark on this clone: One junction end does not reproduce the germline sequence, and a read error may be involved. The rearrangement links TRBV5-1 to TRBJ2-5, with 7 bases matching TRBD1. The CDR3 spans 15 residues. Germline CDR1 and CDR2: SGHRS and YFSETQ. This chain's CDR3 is CASSPAEGAGETKYF. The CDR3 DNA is TGCGCCAGCAGCCCAGCTGAGGGGGCCGGAGAGACCAAGTACTTC. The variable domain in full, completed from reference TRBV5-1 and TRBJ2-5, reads KAGVTQTPRYLIKTRGQQVTLSCSPISGHRSVSWYQQTPGQGLQFLFEYFSETQRNKGNFPGRFSGRQFSNSRSEMNVSTLELGDSALYLCASSPAEGAGETKYFGPGTRLLVL.

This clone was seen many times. CDR3 region: CASSLWASGTYEQYF. CDR3 in DNA: TGTGCCAGCAGTTTATGGGCTAGCGGGACCTACGAGCAGTACTTC. This chain links TRBV28 with TRBJ2-7; TRBD2 agrees at 9 bases. Germline CDR1 reads MDHEN; CDR2 reads SYDVKM. CDR3 length: 15 residues. The junction had 2 bases not matched to a gene; V was cut back by 0 bases and J by 2 bases. The variable domain in full, with the rest retrieved from reference TRBV28 and TRBJ2-7, is DVKVTQSSRYLVKRTGEKVFLECVQDMDHENMFWYRQDPGLGLRLIYFSYDVKMKEKGDIPEGYSVSREKKERFSLILESASTNQTSMYLCASSLWASGTYEQYFGPGTRLTVT.

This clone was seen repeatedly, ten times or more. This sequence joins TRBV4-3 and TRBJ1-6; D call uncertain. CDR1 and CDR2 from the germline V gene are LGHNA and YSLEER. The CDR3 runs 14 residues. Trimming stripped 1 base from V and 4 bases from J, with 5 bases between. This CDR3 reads CASSQVLYNSPLHF. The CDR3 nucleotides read TGCGCCAGCAGCCAAGTCCTTTATAATTCACCCCTCCACTTT.

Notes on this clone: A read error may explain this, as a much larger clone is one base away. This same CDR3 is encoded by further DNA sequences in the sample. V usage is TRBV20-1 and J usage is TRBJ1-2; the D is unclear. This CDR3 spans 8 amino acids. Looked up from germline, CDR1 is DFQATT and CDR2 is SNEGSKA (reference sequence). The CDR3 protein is CSADSLTF. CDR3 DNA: TGCAGTGCAGACTCCCTCACATTC.

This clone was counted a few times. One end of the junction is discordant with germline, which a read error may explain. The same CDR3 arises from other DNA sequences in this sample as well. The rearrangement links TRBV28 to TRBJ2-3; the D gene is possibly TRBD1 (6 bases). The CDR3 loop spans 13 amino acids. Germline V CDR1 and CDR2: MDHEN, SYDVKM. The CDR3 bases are TGCGCCAGCAGTCCCCTGACAGGCGATACGCAGTATTTT. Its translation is CASSPLTGDTQYF.

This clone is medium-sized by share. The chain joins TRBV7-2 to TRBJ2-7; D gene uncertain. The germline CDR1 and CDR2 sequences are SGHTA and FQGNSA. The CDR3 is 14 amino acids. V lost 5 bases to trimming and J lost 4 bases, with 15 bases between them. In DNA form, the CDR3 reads TGTGCCAGCAGCCCCGGAAAGGCGAAGTACGAGCAGTACTTC. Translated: CASSPGKAKYEQYF.

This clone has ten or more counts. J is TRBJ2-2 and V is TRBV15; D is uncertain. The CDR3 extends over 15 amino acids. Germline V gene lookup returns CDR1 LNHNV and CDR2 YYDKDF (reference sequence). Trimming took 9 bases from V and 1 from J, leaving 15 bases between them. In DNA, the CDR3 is TGTGCCACGTCCCGGTCTTCGATGAACACCGGGGAGCTGTTTTTT. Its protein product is CATSRSSMNTGELFF.

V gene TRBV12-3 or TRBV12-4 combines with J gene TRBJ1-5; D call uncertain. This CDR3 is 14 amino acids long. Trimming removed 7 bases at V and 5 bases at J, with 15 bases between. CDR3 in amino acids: CASIFYRVYQPQHF. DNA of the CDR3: TGTGCCAGCATTTTTTATAGGGTATATCAGCCCCAGCATTTT.

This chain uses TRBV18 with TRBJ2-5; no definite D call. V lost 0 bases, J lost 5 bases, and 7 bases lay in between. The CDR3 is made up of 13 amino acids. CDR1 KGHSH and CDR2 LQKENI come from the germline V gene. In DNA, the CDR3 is TGTGCCAGCTCACCACCGGAACGCGAGACCCAGTACTTC. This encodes CASSPPERETQYF.

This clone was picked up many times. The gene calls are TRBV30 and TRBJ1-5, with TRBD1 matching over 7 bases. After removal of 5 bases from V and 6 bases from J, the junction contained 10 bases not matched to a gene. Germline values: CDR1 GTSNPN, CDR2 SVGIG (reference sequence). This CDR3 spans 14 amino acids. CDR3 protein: CAWGQGDSLQPQHF. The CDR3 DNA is TGTGCCTGGGGTCAAGGGGACAGCCTTCAGCCCCAGCATTTT. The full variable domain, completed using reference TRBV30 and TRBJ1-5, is SQTIHQWPATLVQPVGSPLSLECTVEGTSNPNLYWYRQAAGRGLQLLFYSVGIGQISSEVPQNLSASRPQDRQFILSSKKLLLSDSGFYLCAWGQGDSLQPQHFGDGTRLSIL.

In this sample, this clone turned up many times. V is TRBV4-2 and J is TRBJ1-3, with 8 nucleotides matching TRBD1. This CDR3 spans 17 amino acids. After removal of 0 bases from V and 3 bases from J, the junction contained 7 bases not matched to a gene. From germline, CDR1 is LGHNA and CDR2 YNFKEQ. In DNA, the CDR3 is TGTGCCAGCAGCCAAGAAAACCAGGGGGCATATGGAAACACCATATATTTT. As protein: CASSQENQGAYGNTIYF.

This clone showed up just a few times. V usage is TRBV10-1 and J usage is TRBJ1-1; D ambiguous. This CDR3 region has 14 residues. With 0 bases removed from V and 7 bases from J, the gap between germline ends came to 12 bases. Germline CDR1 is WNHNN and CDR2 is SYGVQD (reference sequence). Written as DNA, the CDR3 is TGCGCCAGCAGTGAGTCGAGAGGAAGTCGTGAAGCTTTCTTT. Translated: CASSESRGSREAFF.

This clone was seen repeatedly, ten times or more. For the CDR3, the DNA is TGTGCCAGTAGTAGAGGGACTAGCGTTGAGACCGGGGAGCTGTTTTTT. The encoded protein is CASSRGTSVETGELFF. The chain has TRBV19 and TRBJ2-2, with TRBD2 matching 10 bases. The CDR3 consists of 16 residues. Germline V gives CDR1 LNHDA, CDR2 SQIVND (reference sequence). The ends lost 4 bases at V and 5 bases at J; junction bases unmatched: 7.

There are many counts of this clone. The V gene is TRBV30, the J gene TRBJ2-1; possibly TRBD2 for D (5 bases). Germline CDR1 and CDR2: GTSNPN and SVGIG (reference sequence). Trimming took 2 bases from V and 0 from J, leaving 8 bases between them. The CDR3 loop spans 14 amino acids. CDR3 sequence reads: CAWSRGSSYNEQFF. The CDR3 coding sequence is TGTGCCTGGAGTCGGGGAAGCTCCTACAATGAGCAGTTCTTC.

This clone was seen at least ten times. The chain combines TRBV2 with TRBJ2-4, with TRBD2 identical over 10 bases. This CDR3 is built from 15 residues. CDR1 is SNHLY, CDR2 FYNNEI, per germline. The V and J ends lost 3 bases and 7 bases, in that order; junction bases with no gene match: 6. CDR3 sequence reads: CASSDPSGRGNIQYF. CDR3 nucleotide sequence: TGTGCCAGCAGTGACCCCAGCGGGAGGGGGAACATTCAGTACTTC.

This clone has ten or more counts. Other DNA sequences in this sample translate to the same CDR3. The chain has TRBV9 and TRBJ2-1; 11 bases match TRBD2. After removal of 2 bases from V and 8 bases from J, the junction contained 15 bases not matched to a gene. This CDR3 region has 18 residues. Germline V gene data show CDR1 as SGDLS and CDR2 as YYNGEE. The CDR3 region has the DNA TGTGCCAGCAGCGTCTACCCCGGGGGACTAGCGGTTACCCATGAGCAGTTCTTC. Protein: CASSVYPGGLAVTHEQFF.

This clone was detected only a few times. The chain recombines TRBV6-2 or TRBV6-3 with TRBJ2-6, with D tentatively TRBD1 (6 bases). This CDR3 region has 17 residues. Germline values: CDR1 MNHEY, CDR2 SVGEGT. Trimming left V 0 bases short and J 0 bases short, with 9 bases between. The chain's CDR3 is CASSYSTGVSGANVLTF. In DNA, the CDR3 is TGTGCCAGCAGTTACTCGACAGGCGTCTCTGGGGCCAACGTCCTGACTTTC.

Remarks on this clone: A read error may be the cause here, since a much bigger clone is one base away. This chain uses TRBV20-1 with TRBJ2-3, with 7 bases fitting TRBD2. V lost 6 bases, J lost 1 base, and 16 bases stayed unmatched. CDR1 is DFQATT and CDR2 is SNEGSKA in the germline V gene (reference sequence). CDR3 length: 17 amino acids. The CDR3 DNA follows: TGCAGTGCCCCGCTTATACTAGCGTATAGTGGCACAGATACGCAGTATTTT. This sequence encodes CSAPLILAYSGTDTQYF.